What follows is one T cell receptor beta chain and its context. Antigen unknown. The data originate from a study of cytomegalovirus exposure and HLA in healthy donors. Whole-study context: A subsequent analysis reported that the roughly 120 validation repertoires were produced on the same platform that had also been used for the roughly 670 first-cohort repertoires. Study-wide findings and caveats: Cytomegalovirus-associated status was assigned to around 160 TCR beta chains.

Using immunoSEQ multiplex PCR, the repertoire was profiled, and TCRdb retains in-frame clones only, with some absent. This sample has around 220,000 clones, with 88% found just once. With 0 bases removed from V and 3 bases from J, the gap between germline ends came to 10 bases. This CDR3 contains 15 residues. From germline, CDR1 is SGDLS and CDR2 YYNGEE. The receptor comes from a woman aged 18-30 years in good health and CMV-seronegative. What was sequenced was PBMCs. This rearrangement joins TRBV9 to TRBJ2-1; D is possibly TRBD1 (6 bases). The CDR3 protein is CASSVAGTSYNEQFF. The CDR3 DNA is TGTGCCAGCAGCGTAGCGGGGACAAGCTACAATGAGCAGTTCTTC.